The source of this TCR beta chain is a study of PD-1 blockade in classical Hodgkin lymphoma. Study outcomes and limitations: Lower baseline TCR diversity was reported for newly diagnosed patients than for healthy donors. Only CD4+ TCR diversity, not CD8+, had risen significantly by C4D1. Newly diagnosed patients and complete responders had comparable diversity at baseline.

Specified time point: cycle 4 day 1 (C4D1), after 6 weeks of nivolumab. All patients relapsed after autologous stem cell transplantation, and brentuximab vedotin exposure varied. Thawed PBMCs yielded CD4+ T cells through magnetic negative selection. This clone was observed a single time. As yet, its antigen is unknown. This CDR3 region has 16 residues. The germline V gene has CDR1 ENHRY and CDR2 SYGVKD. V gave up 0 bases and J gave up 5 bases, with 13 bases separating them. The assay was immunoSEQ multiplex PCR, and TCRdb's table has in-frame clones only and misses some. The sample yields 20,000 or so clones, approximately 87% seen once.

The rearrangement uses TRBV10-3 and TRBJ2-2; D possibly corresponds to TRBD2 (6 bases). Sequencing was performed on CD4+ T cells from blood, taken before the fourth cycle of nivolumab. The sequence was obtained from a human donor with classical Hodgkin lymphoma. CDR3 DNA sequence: TGTGCCATCAGTGAGTCGTGGAGGGGAGAGACCGGGGAGCTGTTTTTT. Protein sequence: CAISESWRGETGELFF.